The 14 T cell receptor beta chains listed next were all sequenced from one sample in a study of blood T cell repertoires in COVID-19. Using immunoSEQ multiplex PCR, the repertoire was profiled, and TCRdb retains in-frame clones only, with some absent. The sample consists of about 300,000 clones, 84% of them appearing once. Sequenced input: peripheral blood. Source of these receptors: a human donor with COVID-19, enrolled during active disease. The donor label of this sample is uncertain.

This chain uses TRBV29-1 with TRBJ2-3; perhaps TRBD2 as D (6 bases). The V and J ends lost 5 bases and 9 bases respectively, with 24 bases between them. The germline V gene encodes CDR1 SQVTM and CDR2 ANQGSEA. CDR3 length: 15 amino acids. CDR3 nucleotides: TGCAGCGTTAAGCAACACCGCGAGGGTCGGGAGACGCAGTATTTT. Translating it yields CSVKQHREGRETQYF.

This clone was seen a single time. The chain links TRBV28 to TRBJ1-1; tentatively, D is TRBD1 (6 bases). Germline V gene data show CDR1 as MDHEN and CDR2 as SYDVKM. This CDR3 is 16 amino acids long. Trimming stripped 6 bases from V and 4 bases from J, with 21 bases between. CDR3 sequence reads: CASSSQAVGGGTEAFF. The CDR3 DNA follows: TGTGCCAGCAGCTCCCAGGCGGTAGGGGGGGGCACTGAAGCTTTCTTT.

This clone has only a few counts. The J gene is TRBJ1-1, the V gene TRBV5-6; a weak D match, TRBD1 (5 bases). The CDR3 spans 14 residues. Germline V gene sequence: CDR1 SGHDT, CDR2 YYEEEE. Trimming removed 4 bases from V and 1 base from J, with 11 bases in between. The CDR3 DNA reads as TGTGCCAGCAGCATCGCCACAGGGAACACTGAAGCTTTCTTT. It specifies CASSIATGNTEAFF.

This chain uses TRBV6-5 with TRBJ2-3, with D perhaps matching TRBD2 (6 bases). The CDR3 length is 13 residues. V dropped 6 bases and J dropped 3 bases, with 10 bases sitting between them. Germline CDR1 and CDR2: MNHEY and SVGAGI. The chain's CDR3 is CASRRLGTDTQYF. The CDR3 DNA is TGTGCCAGCAGGCGACTAGGAACAGATACGCAGTATTTT.

The gene calls are TRBV6-5 and TRBJ1-2; no definite D call. V lost 1 base and J 4 bases, leaving 10 bases between the germline ends. Per the germline V gene, CDR1 is MNHEY and CDR2 is SVGAGI. The CDR3 has 14 residues. DNA for the CDR3: TGTGCCAGCAGTTACTTCCCCCGAGTCTATGGCTACACCTTC. It translates to CASSYFPRVYGYTF.

The chain couples TRBV7-9 to TRBJ2-3; 7 nucleotides align to TRBD2. Trimming cost V 3 bases and J 2 bases; bases outside gene matches: 8. CDR3 length equals 16 residues. The germline CDR1 and CDR2 sequences are SEHNR and FQNEAQ (reference sequence). The CDR3, as DNA: TGTGCCAGCAGCTTTGCTAGCGGAGAATTCACAGATACGCAGTATTTT. Protein product: CASSFASGEFTDTQYF. The variable domain in full, completed from reference TRBV7-9 and TRBJ2-3, reads DTGVSQNPRHKITKRGQNVTFRCDPISEHNRLYWYRQTLGQGPEFLTYFQNEAQLEKSRLLSDRFSAERPKGSFSTLEIQRTEQGDSAMYLCASSFASGEFTDTQYFGPGTRLTVL.

The rearrangement joins TRBV11-3 to TRBJ2-1, with D perhaps matching TRBD1 (5 bases). The germline V gene has CDR1 SGHNT and CDR2 YENEEA. Between the trimmed V and J ends, which lost 2 bases and 13 bases, there was a span of 15 bases. The CDR3 has 13 amino acids. The CDR3 region has the DNA TGTGCCAGCAGCTTAAACTTGCGGCAGGGTCAGTTCTTC. Translating gives CASSLNLRQGQFF. Together with reference TRBV11-3 and TRBJ2-1, the CDR3 gives the full variable domain: EAGVVQSPRYKIIEKKQPVAFWCNPISGHNTLYWYLQNLGQGPELLIRYENEEAVDDSQLPKDRFSAERLKGVDSTLKIQPAELGDSAVYLCASSLNLRQGQFFGPGTRLTVL.

V is TRBV4-1 and J is TRBJ1-2; D is perhaps TRBD1 (6 bases). Germline loops: CDR1 MGHRA, CDR2 YSYEKL. CDR3 size: 14 residues. Trimming stripped 3 bases from V and 7 bases from J, with 15 bases between. The CDR3, as DNA: TGCGCCAGCAGCCAGGGTCCTGCAGGGGTTGGCTACACCTTC. It yields the protein CASSQGPAGVGYTF.

The V call is TRBV19, the J call TRBJ2-2; 7 bases align to TRBD1. The V gene's germline CDR1 is LNHDA and CDR2 SQIVND (reference sequence). V lost 4 bases to trimming and J lost 3 bases; unmatched junction nucleotides: 8. The CDR3 loop spans 16 amino acids. The CDR3 sequence: CASSSPDRAHTGELFF. CDR3 in DNA: TGTGCCAGTAGTAGCCCCGACAGGGCCCACACCGGGGAGCTGTTTTTT.

The rearrangement uses TRBV3-1 (or the pseudogene TRBV3-2) and TRBJ2-7; possible D gene TRBD1, 6 bases. V gave up 2 bases and J gave up 6 bases, with 17 bases separating them. The V gene's germline CDR1 is LGHDT and CDR2 YNNKEL (reference sequence). There are 15 residues in the CDR3. The CDR3 sequence is CASSQLSGQSLEQYF. The CDR3 coding sequence is TGTGCCAGCAGCCAACTTTCAGGACAGAGCCTCGAGCAGTACTTC.

This sequence joins TRBV14 and TRBJ2-5, with D unclear. This CDR3 has 14 residues. The V end lost 4 bases, the J end lost 0 bases, and 9 bases lay between the germline ends. CDR1 is SGHDN, CDR2 FVKESK, per germline. CDR3 residues: CASSPIGYQETQYF. The CDR3 bases are TGTGCCAGCAGCCCCATCGGGTACCAAGAGACCCAGTACTTC.

This clone came up once. The rearrangement uses TRBV23-1 and TRBJ2-3; 7 bases align to TRBD1. TRBV23-1 is annotated as an ORF whose role is uncertain. Trimming removed 0 bases from V and 2 bases from J; junction bases left unmatched: 20. The CDR3 is 21 residues long. The CDR3 is CASSQSNDRVLRPLNTDTQYF. The CDR3 nucleotides are TGCGCCAGCAGTCAATCCAACGACAGGGTTTTGAGGCCACTAAACACAGATACGCAGTATTTT.

The genes are TRBV11-2 and TRBJ2-7; weak D call: TRBD2 (6 bases). Between the trimmed V and J ends, which lost 0 bases and 6 bases, there was a span of 15 bases. There are 15 residues in the CDR3. In germline, CDR1 is SGHAT, CDR2 FQNNGV. The CDR3 nucleotides read TGTGCCAGCAGCTTAGATAGGGGTAATAGCGGCGAGCAGTACTTC. This codes for CASSLDRGNSGEQYF. Combining the CDR3 with reference TRBV11-2 and TRBJ2-7 gives the whole variable domain EAGVAQSPRYKIIEKRQSVAFWCNPISGHATLYWYQQILGQGPKLLIQFQNNGVVDDSQLPKDRFSAERLKGVDSTLKIQPAKLEDSAVYLCASSLDRGNSGEQYFGPGTRLTVT.

CDR3 in amino acids: CASSLEGYGAANEKLFF. CDR3 coding DNA: TGTGCCAGCAGCTTAGAGGGTTATGGTGCGGCTAATGAAAAACTGTTTTTT. The chain is built from TRBV11-2 and TRBJ1-4; no firm D call. Germline assignment: CDR1 SGHAT and CDR2 FQNNGV. This CDR3 region has 17 residues. Trimming removed 0 bases from V and 3 bases from J, with 14 bases in between.